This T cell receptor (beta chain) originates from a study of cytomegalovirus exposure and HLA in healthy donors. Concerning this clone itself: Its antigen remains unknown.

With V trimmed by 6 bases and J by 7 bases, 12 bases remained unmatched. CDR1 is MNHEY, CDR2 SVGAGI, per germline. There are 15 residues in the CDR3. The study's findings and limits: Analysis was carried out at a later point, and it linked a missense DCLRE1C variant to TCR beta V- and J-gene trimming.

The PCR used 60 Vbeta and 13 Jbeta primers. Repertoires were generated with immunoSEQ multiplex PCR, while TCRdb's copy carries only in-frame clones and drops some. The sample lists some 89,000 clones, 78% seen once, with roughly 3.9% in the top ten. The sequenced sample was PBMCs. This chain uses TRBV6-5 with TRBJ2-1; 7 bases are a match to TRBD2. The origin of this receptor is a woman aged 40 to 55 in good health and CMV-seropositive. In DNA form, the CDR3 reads TGTGCCAGCAGGGATGGACTAGTGTCTGTGAATGAGCAGTTCTTC. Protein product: CASRDGLVSVNEQFF.